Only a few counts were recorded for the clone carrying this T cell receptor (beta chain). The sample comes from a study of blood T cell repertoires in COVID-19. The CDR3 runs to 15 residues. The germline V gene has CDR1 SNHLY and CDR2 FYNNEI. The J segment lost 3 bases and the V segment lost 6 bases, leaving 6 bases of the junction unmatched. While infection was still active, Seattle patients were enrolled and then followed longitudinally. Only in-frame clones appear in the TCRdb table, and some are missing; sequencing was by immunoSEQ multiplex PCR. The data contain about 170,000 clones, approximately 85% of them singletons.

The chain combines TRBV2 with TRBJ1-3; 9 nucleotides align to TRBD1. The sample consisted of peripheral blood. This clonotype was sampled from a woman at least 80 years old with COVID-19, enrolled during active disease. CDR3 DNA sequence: TGTGCCAGCAGGGAACAGGGGGCAGGTGGAAACACCATATATTTT. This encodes CASREQGAGGNTIYF.